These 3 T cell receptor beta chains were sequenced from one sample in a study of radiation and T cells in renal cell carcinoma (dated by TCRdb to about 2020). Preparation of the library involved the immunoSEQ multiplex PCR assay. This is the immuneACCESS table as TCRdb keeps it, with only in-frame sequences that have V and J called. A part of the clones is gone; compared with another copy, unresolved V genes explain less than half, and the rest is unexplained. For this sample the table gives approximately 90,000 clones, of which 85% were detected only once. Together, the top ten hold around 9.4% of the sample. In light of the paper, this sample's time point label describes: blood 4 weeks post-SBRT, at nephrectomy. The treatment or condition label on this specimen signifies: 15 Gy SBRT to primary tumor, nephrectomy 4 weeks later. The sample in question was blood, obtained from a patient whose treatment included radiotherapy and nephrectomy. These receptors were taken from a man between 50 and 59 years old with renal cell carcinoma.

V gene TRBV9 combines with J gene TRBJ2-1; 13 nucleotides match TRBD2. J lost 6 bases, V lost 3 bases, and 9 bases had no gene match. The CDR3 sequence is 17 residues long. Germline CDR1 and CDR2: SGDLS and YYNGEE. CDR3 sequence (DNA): TGTGCCAGCAGCGAAAATCTACTAGCGGGAGGGGTCAATGAGCAGTTCTTC. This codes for CASSENLLAGGVNEQFF.

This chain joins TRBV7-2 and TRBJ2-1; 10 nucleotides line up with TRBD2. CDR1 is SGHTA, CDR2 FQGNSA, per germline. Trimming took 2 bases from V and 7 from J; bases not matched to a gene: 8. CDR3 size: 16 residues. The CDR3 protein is CASSLRVSGRINEQFF. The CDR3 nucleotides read TGTGCCAGCAGCTTAAGGGTTAGCGGGAGGATTAATGAGCAGTTCTTC.

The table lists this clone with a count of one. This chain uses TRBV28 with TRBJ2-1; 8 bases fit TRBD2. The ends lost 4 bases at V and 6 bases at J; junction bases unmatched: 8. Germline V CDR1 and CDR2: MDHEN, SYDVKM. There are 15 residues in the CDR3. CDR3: CASSYLAGSLNEQFF. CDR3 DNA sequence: TGTGCCAGCAGTTATTTAGCGGGGTCCCTCAATGAGCAGTTCTTC.